This TCR beta chain came from a study of T cells in Graves' hyperthyroidism and ophthalmopathy. Turning to the study itself: Initial diagnosis, before any treatment, was when peripheral blood was collected.

Hyperthyroidism was newly diagnosed in patients aged 18 to 65 (duration under 2 months). This clonotype came up many times. Its antigen remains unknown. The TCR beta CDR3 regions underwent amplification using RNA transcripts as the source. RT-PCR in the first round (using the HTBI primer set) targeted the TCR CDR3. TCRdb fed the multiplex PCR reads into MiXCR, producing one record per CDR3 protein. The sample has 300,000 to 450,000 distinct CDR3 sequences, 17% seen once. Whole-study results and caveats: Researchers report that a 13 V-J model separated ophthalmopathy from stable hyperthyroidism.

Per germline, CDR1 WNHNN and CDR2 SYGVQD (reference sequence). V was pared by 5 bases and J by 5 bases, with 8 bases of the junction left unmatched. This CDR3 region has 16 residues. The chain joins TRBV10-1 to TRBJ2-1, with 11 bases that match TRBD2. The clonotype originates from a woman aged 25-40 years with Graves' hyperthyroidism that later progressed to Graves' ophthalmopathy. Sequenced material: blood. The DNA for the CDR3 is TGCGCCAGCAGTCGACTAGCGGGATCCCTAGACAATGAGCAGTTCTTC. Its translation is CASSRLAGSLDNEQFF.